Listed here is a single T cell receptor (beta chain). CD8+ and CD4+ T cells from blood underwent TCR beta sequencing, which was carried out in a high-throughput format. The multiple sclerosis controls were treatment-naive patients affected by stable or active relapsing-remitting disease. TEMRA cells were FACS-enriched and CD8+ and CD4+ T cells negatively isolated. The data were taken from a study of CD8 T cells in Susac syndrome. With random hexamers, reverse transcription was performed on roughly 0.45 to 1 ug of RNA. In TCRdb, the immunoSEQ multiplex PCR reads were re-called with MiXCR into one record per CDR3 protein. Altogether 200,000 to 250,000 distinct CDR3 sequences are present, around 95% being singletons, with the ten largest covering approximately 0.082%. Germline values: CDR1 DFQATT, CDR2 SNEGSKA (reference sequence). The CDR3 is 13 residues long. Trimming shortened V by 6 bases and J by 3 bases, and 12 bases separated the two germline ends.

The chain has TRBV20-1 and TRBJ1-5; D ambiguous. The sample consisted of CD4+ T cells from PBMCs. This sequence was found in a human donor with multiple sclerosis. The CDR3 region has the DNA TGCAGTGCCGCGGATGTAAACAATCAGCCCCAGCATTTT. Protein product: CSAADVNNQPQHF.